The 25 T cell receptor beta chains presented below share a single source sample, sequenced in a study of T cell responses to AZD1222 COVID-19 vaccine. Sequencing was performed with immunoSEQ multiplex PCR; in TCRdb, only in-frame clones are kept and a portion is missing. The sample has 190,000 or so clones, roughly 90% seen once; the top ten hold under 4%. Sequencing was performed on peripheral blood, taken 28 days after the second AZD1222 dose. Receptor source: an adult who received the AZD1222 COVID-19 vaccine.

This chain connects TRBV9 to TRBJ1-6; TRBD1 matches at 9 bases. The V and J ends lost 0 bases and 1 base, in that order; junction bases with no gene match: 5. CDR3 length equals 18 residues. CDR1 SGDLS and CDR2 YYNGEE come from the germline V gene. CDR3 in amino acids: CASSVDVTGGSYNSPLHF. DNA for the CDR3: TGTGCCAGCAGCGTAGATGTGACAGGGGGTTCCTATAATTCACCCCTCCACTTT.

The CDR3 sequence is CAYVLQRGSPLHF. The CDR3 DNA sequence: TGTGCCTACGTCCTCCAAAGGGGTTCACCCCTCCACTTT. V is TRBV30 and J is TRBJ1-6; tentative D call: TRBD1 (5 bases). This CDR3 is built from 13 residues. V gave up 7 bases and J gave up 9 bases, with 16 bases separating them. Per the germline V gene, CDR1 is GTSNPN and CDR2 is SVGIG (reference sequence).

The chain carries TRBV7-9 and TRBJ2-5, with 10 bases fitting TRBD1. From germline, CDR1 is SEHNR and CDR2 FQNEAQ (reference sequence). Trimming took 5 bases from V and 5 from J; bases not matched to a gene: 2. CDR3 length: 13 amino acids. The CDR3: CASSRQGAETQYF. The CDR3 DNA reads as TGTGCCAGCAGCCGACAGGGGGCGGAGACCCAGTACTTC.

The CDR3 is CASSLLGTGRYGYTF. CDR3 nucleotide sequence: TGTGCCAGCAGTTTATTAGGCACAGGGCGCTATGGCTACACCTTC. The rearrangement links TRBV27 to TRBJ1-2; possibly TRBD1 for D (6 bases). The length of the CDR3 is 15 residues. V was shortened by 1 base and J by 4 bases, with 13 bases between the two germline ends. The germline CDR1 and CDR2 sequences are MNHEY and SMNVEV (reference sequence).

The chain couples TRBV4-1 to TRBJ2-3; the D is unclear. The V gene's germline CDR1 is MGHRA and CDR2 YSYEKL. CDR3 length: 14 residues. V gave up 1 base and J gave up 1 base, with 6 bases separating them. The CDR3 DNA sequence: TGCGCCAGCAGCCAAGGAGGAGGCACAGATACGCAGTATTTT. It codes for CASSQGGGTDTQYF.

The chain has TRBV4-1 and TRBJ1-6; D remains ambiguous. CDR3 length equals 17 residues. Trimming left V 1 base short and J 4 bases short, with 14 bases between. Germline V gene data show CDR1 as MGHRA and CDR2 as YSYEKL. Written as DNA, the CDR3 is TGCGCCAGCAGCCAAGTCAGCGTCTTGGGATATAATTCACCCCTCCACTTT. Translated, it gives CASSQVSVLGYNSPLHF.

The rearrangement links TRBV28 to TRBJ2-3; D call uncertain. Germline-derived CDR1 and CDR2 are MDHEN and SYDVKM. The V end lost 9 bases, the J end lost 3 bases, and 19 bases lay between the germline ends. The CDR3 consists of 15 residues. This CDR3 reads CASFPASPRTDTQYF. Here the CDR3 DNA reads TGTGCCAGTTTCCCAGCCTCCCCACGGACAGATACGCAGTATTTT. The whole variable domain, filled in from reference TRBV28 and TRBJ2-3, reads DVKVTQSSRYLVKRTGEKVFLECVQDMDHENMFWYRQDPGLGLRLIYFSYDVKMKEKGDIPEGYSVSREKKERFSLILESASTNQTSMYLCASFPASPRTDTQYFGPGTRLTVL.

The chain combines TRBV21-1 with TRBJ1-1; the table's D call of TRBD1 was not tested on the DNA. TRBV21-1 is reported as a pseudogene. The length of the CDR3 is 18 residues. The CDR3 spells CASIPRQGDDRGLFEAFF. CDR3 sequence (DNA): TGTGCCAGCATTCCGAGACAGGGAGATGACAGGGGGCTATTTGAAGCTTTCTTT.

DNA of the CDR3: TGCGCCAGCACGGGACACAGGGGGGGGAACACTGAAGCTTTCTTT. Translation: CASTGHRGGNTEAFF. This chain uses TRBV4-1 with TRBJ1-1; 8 nucleotides agree with TRBD1. Unmatched junction bases numbered 8, after V lost 7 bases and J lost 1 base. The CDR3 totals 15 residues. Germline loops: CDR1 MGHRA, CDR2 YSYEKL.

The DNA of the CDR3 is TGTGCAAGTCGCTTTCCCCCCCGCGGGAGGACCTACGAGCAGTACTTC. Translating gives CASRFPPRGRTYEQYF. The chain employs TRBV12-2 and TRBJ2-7; the table's D call, TRBD2, has no DNA check behind it. TRBV12-2 is flagged as a pseudogene. CDR3 length equals 16 residues.

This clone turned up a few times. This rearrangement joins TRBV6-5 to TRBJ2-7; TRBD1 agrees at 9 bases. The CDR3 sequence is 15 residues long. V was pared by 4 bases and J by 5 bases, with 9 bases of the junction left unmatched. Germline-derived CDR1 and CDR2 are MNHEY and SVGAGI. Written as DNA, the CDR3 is TGTGCCAGCAGTTCACCGGGACAGGGTCTTAACGAGCAGTACTTC. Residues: CASSSPGQGLNEQYF.

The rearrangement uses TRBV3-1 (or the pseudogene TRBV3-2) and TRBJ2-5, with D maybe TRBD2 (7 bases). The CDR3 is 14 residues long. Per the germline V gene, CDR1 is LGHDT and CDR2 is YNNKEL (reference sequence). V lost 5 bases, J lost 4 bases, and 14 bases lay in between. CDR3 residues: CASSSRGGTETQYF. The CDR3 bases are TGTGCCAGCAGCTCCAGGGGAGGGACAGAGACCCAGTACTTC.

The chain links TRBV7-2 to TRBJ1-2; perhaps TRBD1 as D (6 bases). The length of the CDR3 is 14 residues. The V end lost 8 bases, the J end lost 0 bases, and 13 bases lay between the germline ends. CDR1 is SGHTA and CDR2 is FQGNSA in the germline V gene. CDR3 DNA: TGTGCCAGCGCGAAACAGGGAGCTAACTATGGCTACACCTTC. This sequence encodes CASAKQGANYGYTF.

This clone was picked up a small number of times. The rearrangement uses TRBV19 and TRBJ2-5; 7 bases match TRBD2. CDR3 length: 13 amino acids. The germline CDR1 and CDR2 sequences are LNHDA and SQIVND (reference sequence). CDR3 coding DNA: TGTGGCGGACTGGGCGGGAGCCAAGAGACCCAGTACTTC. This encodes CGGLGGSQETQYF. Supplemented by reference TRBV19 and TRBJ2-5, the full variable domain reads DGGITQSPKYLFRKEGQNVTLSCEQNLNHDAMYWYRQDPGQGLRLIYYSQIVNDFQKGDIAEGYSVSREKKESFPLTVTSAQKNPTAFYLCGGLGGSQETQYFGPGTRLLVL.

The CDR3 bases are TGTGCCACCAGTGATGCGGGGGTCGGGGATGAGCAGTTCTTC. As protein: CATSDAGVGDEQFF. The chain combines TRBV24-1 with TRBJ2-1; TRBD2 agrees at 7 bases. V trimming: 3 bases; J trimming: 8 bases; junction bases outside the gene matches: 6. The V gene's germline CDR1 is KGHDR and CDR2 SFDVKD. The CDR3 runs 14 residues.

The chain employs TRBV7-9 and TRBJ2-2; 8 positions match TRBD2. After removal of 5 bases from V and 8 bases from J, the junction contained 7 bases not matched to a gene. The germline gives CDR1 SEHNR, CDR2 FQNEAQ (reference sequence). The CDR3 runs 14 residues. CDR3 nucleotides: TGTGCCAGCAGCGTGGGACTAGATCCTGGGGAGCTGTTTTTT. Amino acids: CASSVGLDPGELFF.

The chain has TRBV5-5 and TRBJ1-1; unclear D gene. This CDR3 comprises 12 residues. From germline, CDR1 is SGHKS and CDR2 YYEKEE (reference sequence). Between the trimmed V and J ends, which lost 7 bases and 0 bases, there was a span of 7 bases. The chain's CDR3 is CASESMNTEAFF. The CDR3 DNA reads TGTGCCAGCGAATCCATGAACACTGAAGCTTTCTTT.

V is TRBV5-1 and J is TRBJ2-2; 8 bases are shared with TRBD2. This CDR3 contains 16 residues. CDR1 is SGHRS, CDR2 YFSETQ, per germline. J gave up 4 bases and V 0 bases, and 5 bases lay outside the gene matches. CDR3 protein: CASSLVSGTPTGELFF. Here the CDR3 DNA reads TGCGCCAGCAGCTTGGTTAGCGGGACGCCCACCGGGGAGCTGTTTTTT.

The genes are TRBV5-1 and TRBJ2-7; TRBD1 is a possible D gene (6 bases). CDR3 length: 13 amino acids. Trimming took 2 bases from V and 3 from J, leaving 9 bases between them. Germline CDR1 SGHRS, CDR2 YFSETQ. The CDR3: CASSFTGYYEQYF. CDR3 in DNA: TGCGCCAGCAGCTTTACAGGGTACTACGAGCAGTACTTC.

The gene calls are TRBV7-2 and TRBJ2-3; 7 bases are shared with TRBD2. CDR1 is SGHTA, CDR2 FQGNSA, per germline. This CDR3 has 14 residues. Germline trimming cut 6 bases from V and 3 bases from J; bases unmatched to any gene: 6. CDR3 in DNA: TGTGCCAGCAGGCCCCACGGGAGGACAGATACGCAGTATTTT. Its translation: CASRPHGRTDTQYF.

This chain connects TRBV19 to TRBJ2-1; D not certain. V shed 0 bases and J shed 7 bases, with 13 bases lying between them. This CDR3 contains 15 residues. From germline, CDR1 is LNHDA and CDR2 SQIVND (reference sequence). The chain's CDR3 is CASSIDNPQPNEQFF. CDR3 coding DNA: TGTGCCAGTAGTATAGATAATCCCCAGCCTAATGAGCAGTTCTTC.

CDR3 region: CASSLGLGRGEKLFF. The CDR3 DNA follows: TGTGCCAGCAGCCTCGGGCTGGGGCGAGGTGAAAAACTGTTTTTT. This rearrangement joins TRBV11-3 to TRBJ1-4; possibly TRBD1 for D (5 bases). Germline V lookup: CDR1 SGHNT, CDR2 YENEEA. Trimming took off 5 bases at V and 7 bases at J, with 17 bases between the two ends. This CDR3 region has 15 residues.

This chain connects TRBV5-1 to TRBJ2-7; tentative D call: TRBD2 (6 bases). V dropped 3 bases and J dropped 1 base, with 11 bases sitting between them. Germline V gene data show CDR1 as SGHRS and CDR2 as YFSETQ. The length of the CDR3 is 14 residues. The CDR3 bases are TGCGCCAGCAGCTCCTGGGGGGTTTCCTACGAGCAGTACTTC. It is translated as CASSSWGVSYEQYF.

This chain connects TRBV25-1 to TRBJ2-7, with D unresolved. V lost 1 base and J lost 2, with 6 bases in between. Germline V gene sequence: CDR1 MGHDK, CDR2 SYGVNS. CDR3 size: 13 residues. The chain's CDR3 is CASSEWGTYEQYF. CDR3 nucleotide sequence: TGTGCCAGCAGTGAATGGGGTACCTACGAGCAGTACTTC.

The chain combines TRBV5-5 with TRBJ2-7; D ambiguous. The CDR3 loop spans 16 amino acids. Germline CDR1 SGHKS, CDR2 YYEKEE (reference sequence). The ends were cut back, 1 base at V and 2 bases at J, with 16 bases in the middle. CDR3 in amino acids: CASSLTLVGSTYEQYF. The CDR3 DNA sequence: TGTGCCAGCAGCTTGACGCTTGTGGGGTCTACCTACGAGCAGTACTTC.